Here is one TCR beta chain with its context. The length of the CDR3 is 18 residues. After removal of 0 bases from V and 0 bases from J, the junction contained 6 bases not matched to a gene. Germline-derived CDR1 and CDR2 are SEHNR and FQNEAQ (reference sequence). In the original analysis: Reference gene primer amplification gave nucleated cell count estimates. The method was immunoSEQ multiplex PCR; TCRdb's version includes in-frame clones alone and lacks a portion of them. That table supplies the V and J calls and clone size; D and trimming were determined from the DNA. This table has some 130,000 clones, approximately 86% appearing once. These data belong to a study of blood T cell repertoires in COVID-19. Looking at the study overall: COVID-19 samples, acute and convalescent, were from the United States, Italy and Spain.

This clonotype was sampled from a woman in her 70s with COVID-19, enrolled during active disease. The V and J genes are TRBV7-9 and TRBJ2-3, with 10 bases matching TRBD2. The specimen was peripheral blood. In nucleotides, the CDR3 is TGTGCCAGCAGCTTAGCCCAGCGGGGGGGCGCTAGCACAGATACGCAGTATTTT. It encodes CASSLAQRGGASTDTQYF.